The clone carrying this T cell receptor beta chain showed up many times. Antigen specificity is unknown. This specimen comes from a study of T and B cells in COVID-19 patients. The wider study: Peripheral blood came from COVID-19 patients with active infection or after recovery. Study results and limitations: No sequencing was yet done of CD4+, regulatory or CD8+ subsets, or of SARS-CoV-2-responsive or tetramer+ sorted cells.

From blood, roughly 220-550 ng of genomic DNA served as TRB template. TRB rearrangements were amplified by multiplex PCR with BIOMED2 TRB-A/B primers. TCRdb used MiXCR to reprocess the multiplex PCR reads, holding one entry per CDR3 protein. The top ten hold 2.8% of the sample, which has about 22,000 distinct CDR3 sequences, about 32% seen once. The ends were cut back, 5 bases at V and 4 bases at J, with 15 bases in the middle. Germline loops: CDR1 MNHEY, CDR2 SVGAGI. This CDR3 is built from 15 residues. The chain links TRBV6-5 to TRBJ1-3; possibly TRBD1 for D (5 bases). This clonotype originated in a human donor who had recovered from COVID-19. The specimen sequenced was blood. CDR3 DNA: TGTGCCAGCAGTCAGGGCGGGGCGGGAGGAAACACCATATATTTT. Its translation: CASSQGGAGGNTIYF.